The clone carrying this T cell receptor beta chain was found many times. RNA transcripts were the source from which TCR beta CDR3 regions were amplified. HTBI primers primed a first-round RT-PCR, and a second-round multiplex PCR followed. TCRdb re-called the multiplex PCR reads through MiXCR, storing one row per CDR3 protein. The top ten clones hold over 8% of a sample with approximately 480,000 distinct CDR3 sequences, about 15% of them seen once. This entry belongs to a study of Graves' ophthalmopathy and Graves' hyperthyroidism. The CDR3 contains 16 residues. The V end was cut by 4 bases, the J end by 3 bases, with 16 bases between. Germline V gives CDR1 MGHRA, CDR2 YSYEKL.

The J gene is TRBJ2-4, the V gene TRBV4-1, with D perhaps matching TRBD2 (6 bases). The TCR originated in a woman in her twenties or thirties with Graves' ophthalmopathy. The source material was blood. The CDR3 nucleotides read TGCGCCAGCAGCCGCCCTTTGCGGGACCGCAAAAACATTCAGTACTTC. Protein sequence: CASSRPLRDRKNIQYF.